A single sample is the source of the 23 T cell receptor beta chains below, sequenced in a study of cytotoxic CD8 clonotypes in ibrutinib-treated CLL. Assay: immunoSEQ multiplex PCR; the TCRdb copy retains only in-frame clones and omits some. The sample yields 110,000 or so clones, roughly 60% seen once. Sequenced here: PBMCs, sampled after 24 months of ibrutinib treatment. The receptors here all came from a human donor with chronic lymphocytic leukemia.

This clone was seen a handful of times. This chain uses TRBV7-2 with TRBJ1-6; 9 positions match TRBD1. This CDR3 contains 14 residues. The junction had 1 base not matched to a gene; V was cut back by 3 bases and J by 7 bases. Germline lookup yields CDR1 SGHTA and CDR2 FQGNSA. CDR3 nucleotides: TGTGCCAGCAGCTTGGACAGGGGAAATTCACCCCTCCACTTT. This codes for CASSLDRGNSPLHF.

J is TRBJ1-5 and V is TRBV6-5; D is possibly TRBD1 (5 bases). V lost 7 bases to trimming and J lost 8 bases, with 15 bases between them. The CDR3 is 13 residues long. Germline CDR1 and CDR2: MNHEY and SVGAGI. CDR3 amino acids: CASTNRVGEPQHF. For the CDR3, the DNA is TGTGCCAGCACGAATCGAGTGGGGGAGCCCCAGCATTTT.

The genes are TRBV6-1 and TRBJ1-6, with D possibly being TRBD1 (5 bases). The CDR3 has 15 amino acids. Trimming left V 7 bases short and J 7 bases short, with 17 bases between. The V gene's germline CDR1 is MNHNS and CDR2 SASEGT. As DNA, the CDR3 is TGTGCCAGCATCGAGGGGAGGCCCGTCAATTCACCCCTCCACTTT. Translated: CASIEGRPVNSPLHF.

The chain combines TRBV19 with TRBJ1-2; D gene uncertain. This CDR3 contains 16 residues. Per germline, CDR1 LNHDA and CDR2 SQIVND (reference sequence). The germline V and J ends were trimmed by 5 bases and 4 bases, with 20 bases remaining between them. The chain's CDR3 is CASSDQARLGSYGYTF. The CDR3 coding sequence is TGTGCCAGTAGTGACCAAGCCCGTTTAGGATCCTATGGCTACACCTTC.

The V call is TRBV7-2, the J call TRBJ2-7, with D possibly being TRBD2 (5 bases). V lost 4 bases to trimming and J lost 3 bases, with 16 bases between them. Germline V gene sequence: CDR1 SGHTA, CDR2 FQGNSA. The CDR3 length is 15 residues. The CDR3 region is CASSSLPGTIYEQYF. Here the CDR3 DNA reads TGTGCCAGCAGCTCCCTGCCGGGAACGATCTACGAGCAGTACTTC.

This rearrangement joins TRBV5-6 to TRBJ2-7, with 7 positions matching TRBD1. Germline lookup yields CDR1 SGHDT and CDR2 YYEEEE. The length of the CDR3 is 13 residues. Germline trimming cut 3 bases from V and 5 bases from J; bases unmatched to any gene: 5. The CDR3 DNA reads as TGTGCCAGCAGCTCTAGACAGGGCCACGAGCAGTACTTC. Translated: CASSSRQGHEQYF. Full variable domain (remainder filled in from reference TRBV5-6 and TRBJ2-7): DAGVTQSPTHLIKTRGQQVTLRCSPKSGHDTVSWYQQALGQGPQFIFQYYEEEERQRGNFPDRFSGHQFPNYSSELNVNALLLGDSALYLCASSSRQGHEQYFGPGTRLTVT.

V is TRBV7-3 and J is TRBJ2-7; a possible D gene is TRBD1 (6 bases). Per germline, CDR1 SGHTA and CDR2 FQGTGA. Trimming removed 5 bases at V and 3 bases at J, with 17 bases between. This CDR3 spans 15 amino acids. CDR3 sequence (DNA): TGTGCCAGCAGCCCCTCCGCCGGACAGAGCTACGAGCAGTACTTC. It is translated as CASSPSAGQSYEQYF.

The gene calls are TRBV6-5 and TRBJ2-2, with D possibly TRBD2 on 6 matching bases. CDR3 length equals 14 residues. Germline V CDR1 and CDR2: MNHEY, SVGAGI. V was cut by 4 bases and J by 3 bases, with 9 bases left in between. CDR3 sequence reads: CASSLVADTGELFF. CDR3 DNA: TGTGCCAGCAGTTTGGTAGCGGACACCGGGGAGCTGTTTTTT.

This chain connects TRBV28 to TRBJ2-7; 9 positions match TRBD1. The germline gives CDR1 MDHEN, CDR2 SYDVKM. The V segment lost 8 bases and the J segment 3 bases; nucleotides outside the gene matches: 11. The CDR3 spans 15 residues. CDR3 nucleotides: TGTGCCAGCGCCTCCGGGACAGGGACTTACTACGAGCAGTACTTC. As protein: CASASGTGTYYEQYF. Together with reference TRBV28 and TRBJ2-7, the CDR3 gives the full variable domain: DVKVTQSSRYLVKRTGEKVFLECVQDMDHENMFWYRQDPGLGLRLIYFSYDVKMKEKGDIPEGYSVSREKKERFSLILESASTNQTSMYLCASASGTGTYYEQYFGPGTRLTVT.

This chain links TRBV25-1 with TRBJ1-2; TRBD1 might be the D (6 bases). Germline CDR1 and CDR2: MGHDK and SYGVNS. This CDR3 comprises 15 residues. The ends were cut back, 4 bases at V and 8 bases at J, with 20 bases in the middle. The CDR3 spells CASSAPTRGARGYTF. The DNA of the CDR3 is TGTGCCAGCAGTGCCCCTACCCGGGGGGCGAGAGGCTACACCTTC.

This clone was seen a handful of times. V and J are TRBV9 and TRBJ2-5; 7 nucleotides match TRBD2. CDR3 length: 16 amino acids. The trim removed 5 bases at V and 2 bases at J, leaving 12 bases unmatched. Germline assignment: CDR1 SGDLS and CDR2 YYNGEE. CDR3: CASSVLGGSLQETQYF. The CDR3 region has the DNA TGTGCCAGCAGTGTCCTAGGCGGGAGCCTACAAGAGACCCAGTACTTC.

This chain links TRBV7-3 with TRBJ2-7, with D hard to call. Germline V gene data show CDR1 as SGHTA and CDR2 as FQGTGA. V gave up 4 bases and J gave up 3 bases, with 10 bases separating them. The CDR3 runs to 13 residues. CDR3 amino acids: CASSYRPGYEQYF. Here the CDR3 DNA reads TGTGCCAGCAGCTACCGACCGGGCTACGAGCAGTACTTC.

The rearrangement uses TRBV7-3 and TRBJ2-2, with D perhaps TRBD1 (6 bases). The germline V gene has CDR1 SGHTA and CDR2 FQGTGA. V lost 3 bases to trimming and J lost 3 bases, with 8 bases between them. The CDR3 is 14 amino acids. CDR3 sequence: CASSFTGYTGELFF. CDR3 in DNA: TGTGCCAGCAGCTTCACAGGGTACACCGGGGAGCTGTTTTTT.

The CDR3 spells CASSVSDRENNEQFF. CDR3 DNA: TGTGCCAGCAGCGTTTCGGACAGGGAAAACAATGAGCAGTTCTTC. The chain employs TRBV9 and TRBJ2-1; 8 positions agree with TRBD1. Germline V gene sequence: CDR1 SGDLS, CDR2 YYNGEE. Trimming at V came to 2 bases and at J to 5 bases, leaving 6 bases not matched to a gene. The CDR3 extends over 15 amino acids.

The chain recombines TRBV21-1 with TRBJ2-7; the table gives TRBD1 as D, unverified against the DNA. TRBV21-1 is shown as a pseudogene. There are 16 residues in the CDR3. This CDR3 reads CASSKQHRGNSYEQYF. Written as DNA, the CDR3 is TGTGCCAGCAGCAAACAACACAGGGGCAACTCCTACGAGCAGTACTTC.

This clone was seen a handful of times. The chain combines TRBV6-1 with TRBJ1-5; 8 nucleotides agree with TRBD1. V dropped 10 bases and J dropped 4; count of bases not matched to a gene: 9. Germline CDR1 and CDR2: MNHNS and SASEGT. The CDR3 sequence is 14 residues long. CDR3 DNA: TGTGCCACCACGGTCTACAGGGGGAATCAGCCCCAGCATTTT. It codes for CATTVYRGNQPQHF.

For the CDR3, the DNA is TGTGCCAGTAGTGATGGGAGCAATCAGCCCCAGCATTTT. Translated: CASSDGSNQPQHF. V usage is TRBV19 and J usage is TRBJ1-5; D gene ambiguous. Germline V CDR1 and CDR2: LNHDA, SQIVND (reference sequence). There are 13 residues in the CDR3. Deletions cut 5 bases from V and 1 base from J, with 6 bases between.

The table lists this clone with a few counts. CDR3: CATSRQTSGGDTQYF. As DNA, the CDR3 is TGTGCCACCAGCAGACAAACTAGCGGGGGAGATACGCAGTATTTT. The chain carries TRBV15 and TRBJ2-3, with 11 bases identical to TRBD2. This CDR3 contains 15 residues. CDR1 is LNHNV, CDR2 YYDKDF, per germline (reference sequence). The trim removed 2 bases at V and 5 bases at J, leaving 3 bases unmatched.

The chain joins TRBV15 to TRBJ2-1, with D possibly TRBD2 on 6 matching bases. V lost 0 bases and J lost 3, with 15 bases in between. The CDR3 length is 17 residues. The germline V gene has CDR1 LNHNV and CDR2 YYDKDF (reference sequence). The CDR3 DNA sequence: TGTGCCACCAGCAGAGACCCCCCCGGGGGTTACTACAATGAGCAGTTCTTC. Translation gives CATSRDPPGGYYNEQFF.

This clone came up once. This chain joins TRBV10-2 and TRBJ2-2; D is unresolved. With 7 bases removed from V and 0 bases from J, the gap between germline ends came to 9 bases. Germline V gene lookup returns CDR1 WSHSY and CDR2 SAAADI. The CDR3 runs 14 residues. CDR3 sequence: CASTRTANTGELFF. CDR3 DNA: TGCGCCAGCACCCGGACCGCGAACACCGGGGAGCTGTTTTTT.

V usage is TRBV25-1 and J usage is TRBJ2-1, with a tentative D call TRBD2 (7 bases). CDR1 and CDR2 from the germline V gene are MGHDK and SYGVNS. The CDR3 spans 14 residues. Trimming shortened V by 6 bases and J by 1 base, and 10 bases separated the two germline ends. The CDR3: CASRRGGSYNEQFF. Written as DNA, the CDR3 is TGTGCCAGCAGGAGGGGGGGTTCCTACAATGAGCAGTTCTTC.

The chain links TRBV7-2 to TRBJ2-7; no clear D. Germline V CDR1 and CDR2: SGHTA, FQGNSA. The germline V and J ends were trimmed by 5 bases and 7 bases, with 12 bases remaining between them. The CDR3 runs 12 residues. This chain's CDR3 is CASSLLGREQYF. The CDR3 bases are TGTGCCAGCAGCCTACTGGGTCGAGAGCAGTACTTC.

In its sample, this clone was seen a few times. This chain's CDR3 is CASSLGTGSEAFF. In DNA form, the CDR3 reads TGTGCCAGCAGCCTCGGGACAGGGTCGGAAGCTTTCTTT. J is TRBJ1-1 and V is TRBV7-8, with 9 nucleotides matching TRBD1. V shed 5 bases, J shed 8 bases, and the junction held 6 bases outside the gene matches. Germline V CDR1 and CDR2: SGHVS, FQNEAQ. The CDR3 contains 13 residues.